This T cell receptor beta chain is from a study of Graves' ophthalmopathy and Graves' hyperthyroidism. Findings of the study overall: A model built from 13 signatures distinguished ophthalmopathy from stable hyperthyroidism with roughly 90% sensitivity and about 80% specificity. Most expanded thyroid clonotypes above 0.001 frequency also appeared in blood.

Researchers took RNA transcripts and amplified TCR beta CDR3 regions from them. HTBI primers were used in a first-round RT-PCR, which preceded a second-round multiplex PCR. TCRdb ran MiXCR on the multiplex PCR reads and lists one entry per CDR3 protein. The repertoire holds a few hundred thousand distinct CDR3 sequences, with approximately 15% as singletons. Comment on this clonotype: Its target is unknown.

The clonotype originates from a woman between 18 and 30 years old with stable Graves' hyperthyroidism. The sequencing sample was made of peripheral blood.

The CDR3 region is CASSFATGVGYEQYF. The DNA of the CDR3 is TGTGCCAGCAGCTTCGCCACAGGAGTCGGCTACGAGCAGTACTTC. The chain joins TRBV11-1 to TRBJ2-7, with a tentative D call TRBD1 (5 bases). V gave up 3 bases and J gave up 3 bases, with 15 bases separating them. This CDR3 contains 15 residues. Germline CDR1 SGHAT, CDR2 FQDESV (reference sequence).